The T cell receptor beta chain described here comes from a study of T cell responses to AZD1222 COVID-19 vaccine. Across the study: Doses given second, at about 4 or about 12 weeks, were pooled.

The study's findings and limits: Variant regions that are unmutated are reportedly the target of nearly half of spike-specific TCRs. Samples come after the peak T cell response, not at day 14. White British people made up most donors, females outnumbered males, and clonal diversity was possibly underestimated.

TCRdb's copy holds only in-frame clones and misses some; the assay was immunoSEQ multiplex PCR. The data contain some 110,000 clones, about 90% of them singletons. Germline V gives CDR1 SGHVS, CDR2 FQNEAQ. V gave up 4 bases and J gave up 1 base, with 14 bases separating them. The CDR3 is made up of 17 amino acids. Points on this clone: Its specificity is unknown.

The chain is built from TRBV7-8 and TRBJ2-6; D might be TRBD1 (6 bases). The sample was peripheral blood, taken on day 0 of AZD1222 vaccination. This receptor was identified in an adult in good health. The CDR3 nucleotides read TGTGCCAGCAGCTCAACTTTACAGGGTTCTGGGGCCAACGTCCTGACTTTC. The encoded protein is CASSSTLQGSGANVLTF. The entire variable domain, with the rest obtained from reference TRBV7-8 and TRBJ2-6, is as follows: GAGVSQSPRYKVAKRGQDVALRCDPISGHVSLFWYQQALGQGPEFLTYFQNEAQLDKSGLPSDRFFAERPEGSVSTLKIQRTQQEDSAVYLCASSSTLQGSGANVLTFGAGSRLTVL.